This T cell receptor beta chain was identified in a study of blood T cell repertoires in COVID-19. Study overall: Researchers got acute and convalescent COVID-19 samples from the United States, Italy and Spain. PBMCs, B-cell-depleted T cells, or T cells were the source of the cDNA or gDNA that made up the material.

Germline loops: CDR1 MNHEY, CDR2 SVGAGI. The CDR3 is 15 amino acids. The V segment lost 10 bases and the J segment 3 bases; nucleotides outside the gene matches: 10. Individuals aged 18 to 89 years were recruited from roughly 22 US areas. Clinical history as reported by participants underpinned cohort assignment. Data came from immunoSEQ multiplex PCR; TCRdb stores just in-frame clones and leaves some out. The data contain about 250,000 clones, 84% of them singletons. The chain joins TRBV6-5 to TRBJ2-3; 10 bases map to TRBD2. Sample: PBMCs or T cells enriched from blood (not recorded which). This TCR was sampled from a man in his forties or fifties who had recovered from COVID-19. The DNA of the CDR3 is TGTGCCACCCGAGCCCCTAGCGGGAGTACAGATACGCAGTATTTT. It is translated as CATRAPSGSTDTQYF.